This T cell receptor beta chain was recovered during a study of T cell clonality in common variable immunodeficiency. Whole-study findings and limits: Fewer TCRbeta clones were shared among CVID subjects than controls. Compared with healthy controls, CVID subjects showed increased TCRbeta clonality, mostly in about a third.

This clone appeared many times. Its specificity is not known. The CDR3 is cut off 3 residues early in the read; its end comes from the germline J gene. Libraries were prepared by immunoSEQ multiplex PCR; TCRdb keeps only in-frame clonotypes and omits some of them. Singletons are absent from the sample, which has approximately 81,000 clones. Donors gave roughly 4.5 to 8.5 ml heparinized peripheral whole blood. Trimming cost V 3 bases and J 4 bases, with 9 bases left between them. The CDR3 runs to 12 residues. The germline V gene encodes CDR1 DFQATT and CDR2 SNEGSKA (reference sequence). This chain joins TRBV20-1 and TRBJ2-5, with D tentatively TRBD2 (6 bases). The sequence derives from a person aged 18 to 70 in good health. The sequencing input was peripheral blood mononuclear cells. CDR3 in amino acids: CSASSRGETQYF. The CDR3 bases that were read are TGCAGTGCTAGTTCGCGGGGAGAGACC.